This T cell receptor beta chain derives from a study of cytomegalovirus exposure and HLA in healthy donors. Study findings and constraints: The listing of 150 to 200 TCR beta chains classed them as cytomegalovirus-associated. With later analysis, a missense DCLRE1C variant became linked to TCR beta V- and J-gene trimming. Of the V segments, some could not be distinguished, including TRBV6-2 and TRBV6-3, and were excluded. In a later analysis, HLA-C alleles had the fewest associated TCRs, DRB1 alleles the most.

The PCR employed 60 Vbeta primers together with 13 Jbeta primers. Clones were sequenced by immunoSEQ multiplex PCR, and TCRdb holds only the in-frame ones, with some missing. The repertoire consists of some 120,000 clones, with over 75% occurring once and the leading ten covering roughly 1.5%. Trimming removed 5 bases from V and 3 bases from J; junction bases left unmatched: 4. There are 13 residues in the CDR3. Germline V gene data show CDR1 as MNHEY and CDR2 as SMNVEV (reference sequence). The table lists this clone with a count of one. What it binds is unknown. The sequencing input was PBMCs. This clonotype was sampled from a woman aged 18-29 years in good health and CMV-seronegative. V gene TRBV27 combines with J gene TRBJ2-7, with 7 bases lining up with TRBD1. The CDR3 spells CASSLGQYYEQYF. In nucleotides, the CDR3 is TGTGCCAGCAGTCTGGGACAGTACTACGAGCAGTACTTC.